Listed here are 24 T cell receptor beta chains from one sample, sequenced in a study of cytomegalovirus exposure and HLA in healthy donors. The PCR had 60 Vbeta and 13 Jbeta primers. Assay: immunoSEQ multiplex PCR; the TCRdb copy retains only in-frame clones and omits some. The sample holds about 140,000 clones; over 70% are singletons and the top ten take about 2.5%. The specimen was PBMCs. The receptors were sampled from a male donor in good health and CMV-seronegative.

Written as DNA, the CDR3 is TGTGCCAGCACTCGACAGGGTGATCAGCCCCAGCATTTT. Its translation is CASTRQGDQPQHF. The V and J genes are TRBV6-6 and TRBJ1-5, with 7 bases matching TRBD1. Looked up from germline, CDR1 is MNHNY and CDR2 is SVGAGI (reference sequence). The CDR3 runs to 13 residues. V trimming: 7 bases; J trimming: 5 bases; junction bases outside the gene matches: 5.

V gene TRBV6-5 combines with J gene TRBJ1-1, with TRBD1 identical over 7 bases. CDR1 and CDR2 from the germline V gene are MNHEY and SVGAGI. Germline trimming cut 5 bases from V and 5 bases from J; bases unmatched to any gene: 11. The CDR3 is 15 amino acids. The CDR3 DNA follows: TGTGCCAGCAGTAAAACCCAGACAGGGAGGACTGAAGCTTTCTTT. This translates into CASSKTQTGRTEAFF.

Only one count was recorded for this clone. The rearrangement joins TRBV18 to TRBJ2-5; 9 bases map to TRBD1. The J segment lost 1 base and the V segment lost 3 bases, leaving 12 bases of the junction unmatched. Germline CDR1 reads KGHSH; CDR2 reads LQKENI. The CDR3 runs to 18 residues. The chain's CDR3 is CASSPISPGTGFQETQYF. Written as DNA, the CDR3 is TGTGCCAGCTCACCGATTTCTCCCGGGACAGGGTTCCAAGAGACCCAGTACTTC.

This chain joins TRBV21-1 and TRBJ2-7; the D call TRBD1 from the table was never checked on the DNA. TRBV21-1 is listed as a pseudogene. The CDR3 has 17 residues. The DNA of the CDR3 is TGTGCCAGCAGCAAAGCGCTTGGTGGGACAGGGGTCCACGAGCAGTACTTC. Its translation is CASSKALGGTGVHEQYF.

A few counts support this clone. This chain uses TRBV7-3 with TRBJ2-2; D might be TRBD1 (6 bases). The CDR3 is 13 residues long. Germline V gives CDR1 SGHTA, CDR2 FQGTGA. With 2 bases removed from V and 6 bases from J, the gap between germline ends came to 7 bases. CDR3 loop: CASSLSGAGELFF. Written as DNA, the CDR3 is TGTGCCAGCAGCTTATCAGGGGCCGGGGAGCTGTTTTTT. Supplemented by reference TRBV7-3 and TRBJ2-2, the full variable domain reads GAGVSQTPSNKVTEKGKYVELRCDPISGHTALYWYRQSLGQGPEFLIYFQGTGAADDSGLPNDRFFAVRPEGSVSTLKIQRTERGDSAVYLCASSLSGAGELFFGEGSRLTVL.

CDR3 region: CASSLSGGSNQPQHF. The CDR3 nucleotides are TGTGCCAGCAGCTTATCAGGGGGAAGCAATCAGCCCCAGCATTTT. V usage is TRBV7-9 and J usage is TRBJ1-5, with 7 bases identical to TRBD1. The CDR3 loop spans 15 amino acids. The junction had 2 bases not matched to a gene; V was cut back by 2 bases and J by 1 base. Looked up from germline, CDR1 is SEHNR and CDR2 is FQNEAQ (reference sequence).

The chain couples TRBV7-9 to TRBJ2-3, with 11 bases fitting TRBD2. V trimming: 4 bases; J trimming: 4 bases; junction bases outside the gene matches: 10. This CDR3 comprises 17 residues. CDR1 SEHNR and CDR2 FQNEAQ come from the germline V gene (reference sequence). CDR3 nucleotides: TGTGCCAGCAGCTCGTTACTAGCGGGGGTACACCCAGATACGCAGTATTTT. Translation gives CASSSLLAGVHPDTQYF.

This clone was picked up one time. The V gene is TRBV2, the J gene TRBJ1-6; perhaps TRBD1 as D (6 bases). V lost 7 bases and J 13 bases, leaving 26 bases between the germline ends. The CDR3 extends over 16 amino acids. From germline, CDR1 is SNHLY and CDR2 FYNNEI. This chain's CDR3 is CASIMTQGRVAIPLHF. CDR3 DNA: TGTGCCAGCATCATGACACAGGGCCGGGTCGCCATCCCCCTCCACTTT.

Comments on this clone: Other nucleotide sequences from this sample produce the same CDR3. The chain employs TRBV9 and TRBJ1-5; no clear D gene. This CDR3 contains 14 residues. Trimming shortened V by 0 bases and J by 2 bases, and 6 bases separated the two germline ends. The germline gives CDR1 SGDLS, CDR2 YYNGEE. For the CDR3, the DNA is TGTGCCAGCAGCGTAGGAGGTGGCAATCAGCCCCAGCATTTT. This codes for CASSVGGGNQPQHF.

This chain's CDR3 is CASSQLGLTSYNEQFF. DNA for the CDR3: TGCGCCAGCAGCCAACTGGGGCTAACCAGCTACAATGAGCAGTTCTTC. The V call is TRBV4-1, the J call TRBJ2-1, with D possibly TRBD1 on 5 matching bases. Per germline, CDR1 MGHRA and CDR2 YSYEKL. V shed 2 bases and J shed 3 bases, with 14 bases lying between them. CDR3 length: 16 amino acids.

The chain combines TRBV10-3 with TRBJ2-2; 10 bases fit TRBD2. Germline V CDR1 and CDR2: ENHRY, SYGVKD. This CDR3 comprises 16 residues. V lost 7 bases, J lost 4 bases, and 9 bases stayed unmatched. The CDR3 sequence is CAIMKAGGPGTGELFF. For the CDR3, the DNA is TGTGCCATCATGAAAGCGGGGGGGCCGGGCACCGGGGAGCTGTTTTTT.

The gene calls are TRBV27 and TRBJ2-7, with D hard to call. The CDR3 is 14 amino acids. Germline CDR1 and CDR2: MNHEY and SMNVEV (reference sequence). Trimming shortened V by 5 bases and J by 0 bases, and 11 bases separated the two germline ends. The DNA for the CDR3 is TGTGCCAGCAGTATCCTGGGCCGCTCCTACGAGCAGTACTTC. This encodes CASSILGRSYEQYF.

This CDR3 reads CASRTLPRGDTEAFF. CDR3 coding DNA: TGTGCCAGTAGGACACTCCCCAGGGGTGACACTGAAGCTTTCTTT. The chain has TRBV19 and TRBJ1-1; D is perhaps TRBD1 (6 bases). V dropped 6 bases and J dropped 3 bases, with 17 bases sitting between them. There are 15 residues in the CDR3. Germline CDR1 and CDR2: LNHDA and SQIVND (reference sequence).

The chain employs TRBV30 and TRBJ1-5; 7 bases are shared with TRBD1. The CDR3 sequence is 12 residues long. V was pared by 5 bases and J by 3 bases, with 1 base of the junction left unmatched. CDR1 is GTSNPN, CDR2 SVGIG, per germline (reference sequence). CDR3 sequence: CAWGTDNQPQHF. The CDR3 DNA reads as TGTGCCTGGGGGACAGACAATCAGCCCCAGCATTTT. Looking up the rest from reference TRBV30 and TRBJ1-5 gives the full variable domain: SQTIHQWPATLVQPVGSPLSLECTVEGTSNPNLYWYRQAAGRGLQLLFYSVGIGQISSEVPQNLSASRPQDRQFILSSKKLLLSDSGFYLCAWGTDNQPQHFGDGTRLSIL.

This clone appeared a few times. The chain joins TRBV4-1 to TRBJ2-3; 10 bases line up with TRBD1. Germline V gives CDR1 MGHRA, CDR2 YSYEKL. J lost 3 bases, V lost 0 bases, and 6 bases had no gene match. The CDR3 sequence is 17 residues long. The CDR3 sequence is CASSQDRTGGLTDTQYF. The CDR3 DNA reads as TGCGCCAGCAGCCAAGATAGGACAGGGGGATTAACAGATACGCAGTATTTT.

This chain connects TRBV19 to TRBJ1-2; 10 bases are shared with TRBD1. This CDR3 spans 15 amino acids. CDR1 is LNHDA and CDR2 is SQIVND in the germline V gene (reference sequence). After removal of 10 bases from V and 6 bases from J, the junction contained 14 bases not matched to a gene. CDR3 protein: CATFSGTGELHGYTF. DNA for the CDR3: TGTGCCACCTTCTCCGGGACAGGGGAATTACATGGCTACACCTTC.

The CDR3 loop is CASSLVLAGGGADTQYF. The CDR3 bases are TGTGCCAGCAGCTTAGTGCTAGCGGGAGGTGGGGCAGATACGCAGTATTTT. The chain is built from TRBV7-6 and TRBJ2-3; TRBD2 matches at 11 bases. The junction had 7 bases not matched to a gene; V was cut back by 1 base and J by 4 bases. CDR3 length: 17 residues. Germline CDR1 reads SGHVS; CDR2 reads FNYEAQ.

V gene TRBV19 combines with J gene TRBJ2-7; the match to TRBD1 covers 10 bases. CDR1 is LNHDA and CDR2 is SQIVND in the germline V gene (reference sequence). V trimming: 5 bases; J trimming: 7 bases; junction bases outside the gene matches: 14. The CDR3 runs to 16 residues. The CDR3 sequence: CASSLARDRGGQEQYF. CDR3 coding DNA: TGTGCCAGTAGTCTTGCCCGGGACAGGGGCGGTCAAGAGCAGTACTTC.

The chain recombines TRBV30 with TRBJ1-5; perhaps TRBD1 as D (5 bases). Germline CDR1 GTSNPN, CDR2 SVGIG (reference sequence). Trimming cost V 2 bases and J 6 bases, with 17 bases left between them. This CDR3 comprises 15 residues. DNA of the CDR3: TGTGCCTGGAGTTATACAGGAATCGCCGGTCAGCCCCAGCATTTT. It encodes CAWSYTGIAGQPQHF.

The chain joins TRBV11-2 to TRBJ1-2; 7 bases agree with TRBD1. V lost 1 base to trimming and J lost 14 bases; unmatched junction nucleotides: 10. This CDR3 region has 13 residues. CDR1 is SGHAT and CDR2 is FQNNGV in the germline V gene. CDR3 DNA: TGTGCCAGCAGCTTAGCTGACGACAGGGCCCGTACCTTC. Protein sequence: CASSLADDRARTF. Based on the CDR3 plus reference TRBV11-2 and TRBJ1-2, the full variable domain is EAGVAQSPRYKIIEKRQSVAFWCNPISGHATLYWYQQILGQGPKLLIQFQNNGVVDDSQLPKDRFSAERLKGVDSTLKIQPAKLEDSAVYLCASSLADDRARTFGSGTRLTVV.

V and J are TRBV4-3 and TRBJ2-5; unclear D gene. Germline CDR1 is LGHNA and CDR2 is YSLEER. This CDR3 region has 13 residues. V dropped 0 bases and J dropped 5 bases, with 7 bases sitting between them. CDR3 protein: CASSQESFETQYF. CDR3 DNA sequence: TGCGCCAGCAGCCAAGAGTCGTTTGAGACCCAGTACTTC.

The DNA of the CDR3 is TGTGCCAGCAGCTTAAGAGACAGCCACTATAATTCACCCCTCCACTTT. Translating it yields CASSLRDSHYNSPLHF. The chain joins TRBV5-4 to TRBJ1-6; D may be TRBD1 (5 bases). This CDR3 region has 16 residues. V gave up 2 bases and J gave up 3 bases, with 12 bases separating them. CDR1 is SGHNT and CDR2 is YYREEE in the germline V gene (reference sequence).

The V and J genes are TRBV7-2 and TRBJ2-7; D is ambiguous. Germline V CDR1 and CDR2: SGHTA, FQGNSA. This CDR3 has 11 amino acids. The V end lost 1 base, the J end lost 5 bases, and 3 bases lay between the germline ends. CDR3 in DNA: TGTGCCAGCAGCTTAGTCAACGAGCAGTACTTC. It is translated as CASSLVNEQYF.

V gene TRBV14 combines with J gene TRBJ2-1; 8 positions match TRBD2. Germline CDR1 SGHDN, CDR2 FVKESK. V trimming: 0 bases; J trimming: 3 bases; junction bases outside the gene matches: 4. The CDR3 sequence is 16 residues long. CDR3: CASSQESGTSYNEQFF. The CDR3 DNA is TGTGCCAGCAGCCAAGAGTCCGGGACTAGCTACAATGAGCAGTTCTTC.